These 22 T cell receptor beta chains were all obtained from the same sample, sequenced in a study of T cell repertoires in cytomegalovirus infection (dated by TCRdb to the late 2010s). Sequencing took place on an Illumina HiSeq 1500. TCRdb reanalyzed the raw reads on its own, using fastp at Q25 for trimming and MiXCR for clone calling, and kept in-frame beta chains. When rows share a CDR3 protein, they turn into one entry using the most common DNA and genes. This sample gives around 280,000 distinct CDR3 sequences in total; roughly 13% of them show up just once. Jointly, the top ten make up around 9.5% of the sample. Sequencing was performed on PBMCs. Receptors were obtained from a human donor in good health (CMV status not recorded). Some clones in this sample may be carry-over from other donors' samples.

This clonotype was counted a few times. The rearrangement joins TRBV20-1 to TRBJ1-6, with TRBD1 identical over 9 bases. This CDR3 contains 17 residues. Germline values: CDR1 DFQATT, CDR2 SNEGSKA (reference sequence). The J segment lost 0 bases and the V segment lost 4 bases, leaving 7 bases of the junction unmatched. The DNA for the CDR3 is TGCAGTGCTACTCCCCGGGACAGGGACTCCTATAATTCACCCCTCCACTTT. Translating it yields CSATPRDRDSYNSPLHF.

This clonotype occurred many times. The chain uses TRBV6-2 or TRBV6-3 and TRBJ1-1; 8 bases are a match to TRBD1. The CDR3 covers 15 residues. The junction had 6 bases not matched to a gene; V was cut back by 5 bases and J by 1 base. Looked up from germline, CDR1 is MNHEY and CDR2 is SVGEGT. The CDR3 DNA reads TGTGCCAGCAGTCTCAGGGGGCCAAGGAACACTGAAGCTTTCTTT. Translated: CASSLRGPRNTEAFF.

As for this clonotype: A much larger clone lies a single base off, so this may be a read error. The chain uses TRBV12-3 or TRBV12-4 and TRBJ2-7, with a possible D match to TRBD1 (6 bases). There are 15 residues in the CDR3. V was pared by 6 bases and J by 3 bases, with 18 bases between. The CDR3 coding sequence is TGTGCCAGCAGGGCCAGGGGCGAAGGGAGCTACGAGCAGTACTTC. This codes for CASRARGEGSYEQYF.

CDR3 DNA sequence: TGTGCCAGCAGCCACAGGGTCGCGAACACCGGGGAGCTGTTTTTT. Protein sequence: CASSHRVANTGELFF. The chain carries TRBV14 and TRBJ2-2; D is perhaps TRBD1 (5 bases). The CDR3 spans 15 residues. The ends were cut back, 3 bases at V and 0 bases at J, with 8 bases in the middle. Germline lookup yields CDR1 SGHDN and CDR2 FVKESK.

The table lists this clonotype with many counts. The gene calls are TRBV12-3 or TRBV12-4 and TRBJ1-2; 7 bases fit TRBD1. The CDR3 extends over 14 amino acids. The V gene end was trimmed by 3 bases and the J gene end by 8 bases; junction bases not matched to a gene: 9. DNA for the CDR3: TGTGCCAGCAGTTTCGGCAGGGGGACTGGGGGCTACACCTTC. The encoded protein is CASSFGRGTGGYTF.

The table lists this clonotype with a few counts. The chain combines TRBV29-1 with TRBJ1-2; maybe TRBD1 (5 bases). CDR1 and CDR2 (germline): SQVTM, ANQGSEA. CDR3 length equals 14 residues. V lost 7 bases, J lost 8 bases, and 23 bases lay in between. The chain's CDR3 is CSGGRVDSSEGYTF. Written as DNA, the CDR3 is TGCAGCGGGGGGAGGGTTGACAGCTCAGAAGGCTACACCTTC. The full variable domain, completed using reference TRBV29-1 and TRBJ1-2, is SAVISQKPSRDICQRGTSLTIQCQVDSQVTMMFWYRQQPGQSLTLIATANQGSEATYESGFVIDKFPISRPNLTFSTLTVSNMSPEDSSIYLCSGGRVDSSEGYTFGSGTRLTVV.

The chain has TRBV29-1 and TRBJ2-1, with 7 bases fitting TRBD2. V lost 3 bases and J lost 4; bases outside the gene matches: 3. Germline V CDR1 and CDR2: SQVTM, ANQGSEA. This CDR3 comprises 13 residues. The CDR3 spells CSVDLAVYNEQFF. The DNA of the CDR3 is TGCAGCGTTGATCTAGCGGTGTACAATGAGCAGTTCTTC.

This clonotype was counted only a few times. CDR3 in DNA: TGTGCCAGCTCACCGCAACAGGGTCCTATGAACACTGAAGCTTTCTTT. This gives the protein CASSPQQGPMNTEAFF. This rearrangement joins TRBV18 to TRBJ1-1; a weak D match, TRBD1 (6 bases). The CDR3 extends over 16 amino acids. With 3 bases removed from V and 0 bases from J, the gap between germline ends came to 14 bases. Germline V gene sequence: CDR1 KGHSH, CDR2 LQKENI.

The table lists this clonotype with many counts. The CDR3: CASRHKGLAGTPAKNIQYF. The CDR3 nucleotides are TGTGCCAGCAGACATAAAGGACTAGCGGGGACTCCAGCCAAAAACATTCAGTACTTC. V usage is TRBV6-1 and J usage is TRBJ2-4; 12 nucleotides agree with TRBD2. The CDR3 covers 19 residues. Germline assignment: CDR1 MNHNS and CDR2 SASEGT. With 6 bases clipped from V and 0 bases from J, the junction kept 12 bases outside the gene matches.

The chain joins TRBV12-3 or TRBV12-4 to TRBJ1-2, with D tentatively TRBD1 (6 bases). Trimming removed 5 bases from V and 4 bases from J, with 17 bases in between. This CDR3 has 15 amino acids. The CDR3 protein is CASSPVRGGAYGYTF. The CDR3, as DNA: TGTGCCAGCAGTCCCGTGCGGGGGGGCGCCTATGGCTACACCTTC.

This clonotype was seen at least ten times. The genes are TRBV19 and TRBJ1-1; TRBD1 might be the D (5 bases). The V end lost 1 base, the J end lost 1 base, and 10 bases lay between the germline ends. Germline CDR1 and CDR2: LNHDA and SQIVND (reference sequence). This CDR3 is 15 amino acids long. CDR3 bases: TGTGCCAGTAGTATAGCGGCAGGGACGAACACTGAAGCTTTCTTT. Translating gives CASSIAAGTNTEAFF.

This clonotype has a handful of counts. V usage is TRBV15 and J usage is TRBJ1-2, with D maybe TRBD1 (6 bases). Germline lookup yields CDR1 LNHNV and CDR2 YYDKDF (reference sequence). The V end was cut by 4 bases, the J end by 4 bases, with 16 bases between. The CDR3 runs to 15 residues. CDR3 nucleotide sequence: TGTGCCACCAGCAAAACAGAGACAGGACGCTATGGCTACACCTTC. This gives the protein CATSKTETGRYGYTF.

The chain links TRBV2 to TRBJ2-7; D not resolved. Deletions cut 0 bases from V and 0 bases from J, with 12 bases between. Germline V CDR1 and CDR2: SNHLY, FYNNEI. This CDR3 comprises 16 residues. The CDR3 is CASSEAATSSSYEQYF. CDR3 coding DNA: TGTGCCAGCAGTGAAGCAGCCACCTCGAGCTCCTACGAGCAGTACTTC. Full variable domain (remainder filled in from reference TRBV2 and TRBJ2-7): EPEVTQTPSHQVTQMGQEVILRCVPISNHLYFYWYRQILGQKVEFLVSFYNNEISEKSEIFDDQFSVERPDGSNFTLKIRSTKLEDSAMYFCASSEAATSSSYEQYFGPGTRLTVT.

This clonotype was counted a few times. This sequence joins TRBV7-3 and TRBJ2-5, with 8 bases that match TRBD2. CDR3 length: 15 residues. With V trimmed by 5 bases and J by 2 bases, 7 bases remained unmatched. Germline V gene data show CDR1 as SGHTA and CDR2 as FQGTGA. The CDR3 is CASSPTSAQQETQYF. The DNA for the CDR3 is TGTGCCAGCAGCCCGACTAGCGCGCAGCAAGAGACCCAGTACTTC.

This clonotype was counted between two and nine times. V is TRBV5-1 and J is TRBJ2-1; 10 bases line up with TRBD1. Germline-derived CDR1 and CDR2 are SGHRS and YFSETQ. This CDR3 comprises 15 residues. The V gene end was trimmed by 4 bases and the J gene end by 10 bases; junction bases not matched to a gene: 11. CDR3 amino acids: CASSGTGTGASEQFF. As DNA, the CDR3 is TGCGCCAGCAGCGGGACCGGGACAGGGGCCAGCGAGCAGTTCTTC.

The rearrangement uses TRBV29-1 and TRBJ2-6; possible D gene TRBD1, 6 bases. The V gene lost 5 bases and the J gene lost 4 bases, with 9 bases spanning the gap. CDR1 SQVTM and CDR2 ANQGSEA come from the germline V gene. The length of the CDR3 is 13 residues. CDR3: CSVYRVGANVLTF. CDR3 sequence (DNA): TGCAGCGTTTACAGGGTCGGGGCCAACGTCCTGACTTTC. Together with reference TRBV29-1 and TRBJ2-6, the CDR3 gives the full variable domain: SAVISQKPSRDICQRGTSLTIQCQVDSQVTMMFWYRQQPGQSLTLIATANQGSEATYESGFVIDKFPISRPNLTFSTLTVSNMSPEDSSIYLCSVYRVGANVLTFGAGSRLTVL.

This clonotype was observed many times. This chain joins TRBV20-1 and TRBJ2-4; 11 positions agree with TRBD2. Looked up from germline, CDR1 is DFQATT and CDR2 is SNEGSKA (reference sequence). CDR3 length equals 16 residues. V was clipped by 0 bases and J by 1 base; unmatched bases: 2. DNA for the CDR3: TGCAGTGCTAGAGATAGCGGGAGGGGGGCCAAAAACATTCAGTACTTC. It translates to CSARDSGRGAKNIQYF.

This clonotype appeared many times. The chain has TRBV7-9 and TRBJ2-3; 10 nucleotides line up with TRBD1. The CDR3 length is 17 residues. In germline, CDR1 is SEHNR, CDR2 FQNEAQ (reference sequence). V gave up 6 bases and J gave up 6 bases; unmatched junction bases: 15. The CDR3, as DNA: TGTGCCAGCAGACGGGACAGGGGTCCCCTTTGGACCGATACGCAGTATTTT. As protein: CASRRDRGPLWTDTQYF.

This clonotype was picked up many times. The chain links TRBV28 to TRBJ1-2; D may be TRBD1 (5 bases). Germline-derived CDR1 and CDR2 are MDHEN and SYDVKM. Trimming shortened V by 5 bases and J by 1 base, and 11 bases separated the two germline ends. The CDR3 runs 14 residues. The CDR3 sequence: CASSPRARNYGYTF. CDR3 DNA sequence: TGTGCCAGCAGTCCCAGGGCCCGTAACTATGGCTACACCTTC.

The chain carries TRBV29-1 and TRBJ2-1; no clear D gene. CDR1 SQVTM and CDR2 ANQGSEA come from the germline V gene. V was cut by 4 bases and J by 6 bases, with 7 bases left in between. The CDR3 is made up of 11 amino acids. CDR3 sequence reads: CSVAGINEQFF. In DNA form, the CDR3 reads TGCAGCGTTGCAGGAATCAATGAGCAGTTCTTC.

A few counts support this clonotype. The rearrangement joins TRBV4-1 to TRBJ2-1; the match to TRBD1 covers 9 bases. The germline V gene has CDR1 MGHRA and CDR2 YSYEKL. The V and J ends lost 4 bases and 10 bases, in that order; junction bases with no gene match: 14. The CDR3 has 16 amino acids. The CDR3 DNA is TGCGCCAGCAGCCCCCTGGACAGGGGCCCTTCTAGGGAGCAGTTCTTC. Translated, it gives CASSPLDRGPSREQFF.

This clonotype appeared a few times. This chain connects TRBV20-1 to TRBJ1-5, with D hard to call. Germline V gene lookup returns CDR1 DFQATT and CDR2 SNEGSKA (reference sequence). The V gene lost 3 bases and the J gene lost 6 bases, with 12 bases spanning the gap. The CDR3 has 13 amino acids. The CDR3 region has the DNA TGCAGTGCTAGTGGCGGACCGGGTCAGCCCCAGCATTTT. This codes for CSASGGPGQPQHF.